The 25 T cell receptor beta chains given below trace back to one sample, sequenced in a study of shared clonotypes between healthy human individuals. Libraries were prepared by immunoSEQ multiplex PCR; TCRdb keeps only in-frame clonotypes and omits some of them. This sample yields fewer than 600,000 clones, of which around 75% are seen a single time; 13% belongs to the top ten. Sequenced sample: PBMCs. These receptors were collected from a woman between 40 and 55 years old in good health. Some clones in this sample may be carry-over from other donors' samples.

This rearrangement joins TRBV7-9 to TRBJ2-3; 8 nucleotides agree with TRBD2. Germline CDR1 SEHNR, CDR2 FQNEAQ (reference sequence). The CDR3 extends over 16 amino acids. The J segment lost 1 base and the V segment lost 4 bases, leaving 7 bases of the junction unmatched. The DNA for the CDR3 is TGTGCCAGCAGCTCAGTTCGGGGGGGACGCACAGATACGCAGTATTTT. Protein product: CASSSVRGGRTDTQYF.

The CDR3 region is CASSATSGTQYF. The CDR3 DNA reads TGTGCCAGCAGCGCGACTTCCGGTACGCAGTATTTT. This rearrangement joins TRBV11-3 to TRBJ2-3; no clear D gene. Germline V CDR1 and CDR2: SGHNT, YENEEA. V was cut by 5 bases and J by 8 bases, with 11 bases left in between. This CDR3 has 12 amino acids.

This clone came up once. The chain has TRBV6-1 and TRBJ1-2; D is uncertain. V lost 1 base and J 3 bases, leaving 15 bases between the germline ends. CDR1 is MNHNS and CDR2 is SASEGT in the germline V gene. This CDR3 has 16 amino acids. The CDR3 loop is CASSEGGILRDYGYTF. The CDR3 DNA reads TGTGCCAGCAGTGAAGGGGGAATCTTAAGGGACTATGGCTACACCTTC.

The chain links TRBV27 to TRBJ2-1; 11 bases match TRBD2. The CDR3 sequence is 14 residues long. Losses at the gene ends were 7 bases for V and 2 bases for J; bases not matched to a gene: 1. The germline CDR1 and CDR2 sequences are MNHEY and SMNVEV (reference sequence). The CDR3 nucleotides are TGTGCCAGCAAGACTAGCGGGACCTACAATGAGCAGTTCTTC. Translated: CASKTSGTYNEQFF.

In this sample, this clone turned up a few times. V and J are TRBV7-8 and TRBJ1-1; possibly TRBD1 for D (5 bases). Germline-derived CDR1 and CDR2 are SGHVS and FQNEAQ. This CDR3 spans 18 amino acids. V shed 3 bases and J shed 5 bases, with 25 bases lying between them. DNA of the CDR3: TGTGCCAGCAGCTTTGTTTCGTCCCGGCGGGGGGGTTTTACTGAAGCTTTCTTT. This codes for CASSFVSSRRGGFTEAFF.

This chain links TRBV28 with TRBJ1-2; no clear D. The CDR3 runs to 14 residues. The V and J ends lost 3 bases and 3 bases respectively, with 11 bases between them. Germline values: CDR1 MDHEN, CDR2 SYDVKM. In DNA form, the CDR3 reads TGTGCCAGCAGTTTCTCCGGTGGTTACTATGGCTACACCTTC. Translation gives CASSFSGGYYGYTF.

This clone has a handful of counts. The chain links TRBV9 to TRBJ2-2; TRBD2 aligns across 9 bases. CDR1 and CDR2 (germline): SGDLS, YYNGEE. The CDR3 spans 16 residues. Losses at the gene ends were 4 bases for V and 2 bases for J; bases not matched to a gene: 6. The CDR3 DNA sequence: TGTGCCAGCAGCCCTCTTAGCGGGAGAAACACCGGGGAGCTGTTTTTT. It encodes CASSPLSGRNTGELFF.

About this clone: Other nucleotide sequences from this sample produce the same CDR3. This chain links TRBV10-3 with TRBJ2-1, with D possibly TRBD1 on 5 matching bases. CDR3 length: 13 residues. Germline lookup yields CDR1 ENHRY and CDR2 SYGVKD. V shed 2 bases and J shed 4 bases, with 6 bases lying between them. In DNA form, the CDR3 reads TGTGCCATCAGTGAGGGGGCGTACAATGAGCAGTTCTTC. This sequence encodes CAISEGAYNEQFF.

The chain employs TRBV5-1 and TRBJ2-3; D gene ambiguous. Germline-derived CDR1 and CDR2 are SGHRS and YFSETQ. The CDR3 loop spans 12 amino acids. V lost 0 bases and J 9 bases, leaving 8 bases between the germline ends. The chain's CDR3 is CASSLVSETQYF. In DNA form, the CDR3 reads TGCGCCAGCAGCTTGGTGTCGGAGACGCAGTATTTT.

This clone has a handful of counts. The chain carries TRBV5-1 and TRBJ1-4; D call uncertain. Germline-derived CDR1 and CDR2 are SGHRS and YFSETQ. V was shortened by 0 bases and J by 4 bases, with 13 bases between the two germline ends. This CDR3 comprises 16 residues. The CDR3 loop reads CASSLGQARNNEKLFF. For the CDR3, the DNA is TGCGCCAGCAGCTTGGGGCAGGCGCGCAATAATGAAAAACTGTTTTTT.

The chain couples TRBV5-1 to TRBJ2-3; D is possibly TRBD2 (6 bases). Germline V gives CDR1 SGHRS, CDR2 YFSETQ. Between the trimmed V and J ends, which lost 4 bases and 2 bases, there was a span of 17 bases. The CDR3 is 16 amino acids. The CDR3 DNA sequence: TGCGCCAGCAGCCAAGGACCAGGGAGGAACACAGATACGCAGTATTTT. Protein sequence: CASSQGPGRNTDTQYF.

A remark on this clone: Distinct nucleotide sequences in the sample also encode this CDR3. The chain carries TRBV29-1 and TRBJ2-7, with D tentatively TRBD1 (6 bases). The CDR3 runs 14 residues. V lost 6 bases and J lost 4, with 19 bases in between. The germline CDR1 and CDR2 sequences are SQVTM and ANQGSEA. CDR3 amino acids: CSVGNRVSSYEQYF. CDR3 nucleotide sequence: TGCAGCGTGGGGAACAGGGTATCCTCATACGAGCAGTACTTC.

This clone has a handful of counts. The chain combines TRBV7-2 with TRBJ2-1, with 8 positions matching TRBD1. Looked up from germline, CDR1 is SGHTA and CDR2 is FQGNSA. With V trimmed by 4 bases and J by 3 bases, 5 bases remained unmatched. CDR3 size: 15 residues. The CDR3 DNA reads TGTGCCAGCAGCTCCGACAGGGGACACTACAATGAGCAGTTCTTC. Translating gives CASSSDRGHYNEQFF.

The chain carries TRBV15 and TRBJ1-2; D might be TRBD1 (6 bases). Germline CDR1 is LNHNV and CDR2 is YYDKDF (reference sequence). This CDR3 has 16 amino acids. V lost 0 bases and J 0 bases, leaving 11 bases between the germline ends. The chain's CDR3 is CATSRDPGATNYGYTF. The CDR3 DNA is TGTGCCACCAGCAGAGATCCAGGGGCCACTAACTATGGCTACACCTTC.

The V call is TRBV2, the J call TRBJ2-7, with D maybe TRBD2 (7 bases). This CDR3 is 14 amino acids long. V lost 8 bases to trimming and J lost 6 bases, with 20 bases between them. Germline-derived CDR1 and CDR2 are SNHLY and FYNNEI. CDR3: CASGGGGGRGEQYF. As DNA, the CDR3 is TGTGCCAGCGGCGGGGGCGGAGGGAGAGGCGAGCAGTACTTC. Variable domain in full (rest from reference TRBV2 and TRBJ2-7): EPEVTQTPSHQVTQMGQEVILRCVPISNHLYFYWYRQILGQKVEFLVSFYNNEISEKSEIFDDQFSVERPDGSNFTLKIRSTKLEDSAMYFCASGGGGGRGEQYFGPGTRLTVT.

The CDR3 here is CASNRAGAYTDTQYF. CDR3 in DNA: TGTGCCAGCAATCGAGCGGGGGCCTACACAGATACGCAGTATTTT. The chain has TRBV28 and TRBJ2-3; 8 positions agree with TRBD2. The V gene end was trimmed by 7 bases and the J gene end by 2 bases; junction bases not matched to a gene: 8. Germline CDR1 and CDR2: MDHEN and SYDVKM. The CDR3 sequence is 15 residues long.

V usage is TRBV2 and J usage is TRBJ2-7, with D possibly matching TRBD1 (7 bases). The germline V gene has CDR1 SNHLY and CDR2 FYNNEI. V was pared by 4 bases and J by 6 bases, with 16 bases between. The CDR3 is 14 amino acids. CDR3: CASSAGTVGGEQYF. The CDR3 region has the DNA TGTGCCAGCAGTGCCGGGACAGTGGGGGGCGAGCAGTACTTC.

The chain carries TRBV5-1 and TRBJ2-7, with D possibly TRBD2 on 6 matching bases. Germline CDR1 and CDR2: SGHRS and YFSETQ. Trimming shortened V by 5 bases and J by 7 bases, and 25 bases separated the two germline ends. The CDR3 contains 16 residues. The CDR3 nucleotides read TGCGCCAGCAGTTCGGACACTTGGGCTAGCGCCCAGGAGCAGTACTTC. This encodes CASSSDTWASAQEQYF.

In its sample, this clone was seen once. The V call is TRBV7-3, the J call TRBJ1-2; a weak D match, TRBD1 (5 bases). Trimming stripped 5 bases from V and 8 bases from J, with 12 bases between. This CDR3 spans 12 amino acids. Germline lookup yields CDR1 SGHTA and CDR2 FQGTGA. The CDR3 DNA is TGTGCCAGCAGCCGAGACAGTATCGGCTACACCTTC. Amino acids: CASSRDSIGYTF.

This clone was recorded once. V and J are TRBV29-1 and TRBJ1-2; weak D call: TRBD1 (5 bases). The CDR3 spans 14 residues. CDR1 is SQVTM, CDR2 ANQGSEA, per germline. V was cut by 4 bases and J by 0 bases, with 12 bases left in between. As DNA, the CDR3 is TGCAGCGTTGGGCAGGGAGGGTCTAACTATGGCTACACCTTC. It yields the protein CSVGQGGSNYGYTF.

The J gene is TRBJ2-5, the V gene TRBV6-5, with D hard to call. CDR1 is MNHEY and CDR2 is SVGAGI in the germline V gene. The CDR3 loop spans 11 amino acids. V lost 2 bases, J lost 5 bases, and 3 bases lay in between. CDR3 residues: CASSYLETQYF. For the CDR3, the DNA is TGTGCCAGCAGTTACCTGGAGACCCAGTACTTC.

This clone was counted only a few times. The sample carries other DNA sequences with the same CDR3. V gene TRBV28 combines with J gene TRBJ2-7; D is unresolved. Trimming removed 5 bases at V and 3 bases at J, with 5 bases between. CDR3 length: 11 amino acids. From germline, CDR1 is MDHEN and CDR2 SYDVKM. CDR3 DNA: TGTGCCAGCAGTCCCCTCTACGAGCAGTACTTC. Protein product: CASSPLYEQYF. Combining the CDR3 with reference TRBV28 and TRBJ2-7 gives the whole variable domain DVKVTQSSRYLVKRTGEKVFLECVQDMDHENMFWYRQDPGLGLRLIYFSYDVKMKEKGDIPEGYSVSREKKERFSLILESASTNQTSMYLCASSPLYEQYFGPGTRLTVT.

The J gene is TRBJ2-3, the V gene TRBV4-2, with D possibly being TRBD1 or TRBD2 (5 bases each). The CDR3 has 14 residues. Germline CDR1 LGHNA, CDR2 YNFKEQ. Trimming took 1 base from V and 10 from J, leaving 15 bases between them. The CDR3 DNA is TGTGCCAGCAGCCAAGCTACAGAGACAGCGGCGCAGTATTTT. It yields the protein CASSQATETAAQYF.

This clone was recorded at least ten times. The chain links TRBV18 to TRBJ1-1, with D possibly matching TRBD1 (5 bases). Trimming cost V 4 bases and J 1 base, with 13 bases left between them. CDR3 length: 15 residues. Germline V gene sequence: CDR1 KGHSH, CDR2 LQKENI. The CDR3: CASSQIQDPNTEAFF. Here the CDR3 DNA reads TGTGCCAGCTCACAGATACAGGACCCGAACACTGAAGCTTTCTTT.

The V gene is TRBV28, the J gene TRBJ2-7, with D perhaps TRBD1 or TRBD2 (5 bases each). CDR3 size: 14 residues. V dropped 5 bases and J dropped 2 bases, with 13 bases sitting between them. Germline V CDR1 and CDR2: MDHEN, SYDVKM. CDR3 DNA sequence: TGTGCCAGCAGTCCCAGGGAGACCACCTACGAGCAGTACTTC. Its translation is CASSPRETTYEQYF.